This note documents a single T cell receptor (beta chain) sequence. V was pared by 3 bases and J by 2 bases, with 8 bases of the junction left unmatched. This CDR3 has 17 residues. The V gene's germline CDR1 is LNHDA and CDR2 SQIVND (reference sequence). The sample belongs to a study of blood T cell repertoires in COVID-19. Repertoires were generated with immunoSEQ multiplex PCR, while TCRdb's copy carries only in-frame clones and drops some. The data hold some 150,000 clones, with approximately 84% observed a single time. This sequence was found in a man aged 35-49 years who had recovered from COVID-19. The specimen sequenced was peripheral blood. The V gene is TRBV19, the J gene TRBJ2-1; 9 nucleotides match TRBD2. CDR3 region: CASSIVLASGTYNEQFF. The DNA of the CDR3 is TGTGCCAGTAGTATTGTTTTGGCTAGCGGGACCTACAATGAGCAGTTCTTC.